The 23 T cell receptor beta chains in this list originate from one sample, sequenced in a study of T cells in localized non-small cell lung cancer. TCRdb's copy holds only in-frame clones and misses some; the assay was immunoSEQ multiplex PCR. The sample holds about 2,000 clones, less than 25% seen once. The specimen comprised normal lung tissue next to the tumor, sampled before any cancer treatment. The receptors shown here come from a male donor aged 60 or over with stage I lung adenocarcinoma.

This clone was recorded a few times. The chain is built from TRBV5-1 and TRBJ2-4; unclear D gene. The length of the CDR3 is 15 residues. Trimming took 4 bases from V and 5 from J, leaving 16 bases between them. CDR1 and CDR2 (germline): SGHRS, YFSETQ. The CDR3 region has the DNA TGCGCCAGCAGCCAATCTTGGATAGGAGAAAACATTCAGTACTTC. Its protein product is CASSQSWIGENIQYF.

Sample share makes this clone medium-sized. The rearrangement uses TRBV6-8 and TRBJ2-3; D is perhaps TRBD2 (5 bases). V shed 6 bases and J shed 4 bases, with 14 bases lying between them. CDR1 MNHGY and CDR2 SAAAGT come from the germline V gene. This CDR3 is built from 14 residues. The CDR3 region is CASRPDGRADTQYF. In DNA, the CDR3 is TGTGCCAGCAGACCGGACGGGCGGGCAGATACGCAGTATTTT.

This chain joins TRBV15 and TRBJ2-1, with D perhaps matching TRBD1 (5 bases). Per germline, CDR1 LNHNV and CDR2 YYDKDF (reference sequence). This CDR3 spans 14 amino acids. Trimming shortened V by 0 bases and J by 7 bases, and 10 bases separated the two germline ends. CDR3 residues: CATSRDQGINEQFF. CDR3 DNA sequence: TGTGCCACCAGCAGAGATCAGGGAATTAATGAGCAGTTCTTC.

The chain combines TRBV28 with TRBJ1-6; tentative D call: TRBD1 (5 bases). V was pared by 2 bases and J by 8 bases, with 10 bases between. Germline-derived CDR1 and CDR2 are MDHEN and SYDVKM. The CDR3 extends over 14 amino acids. DNA of the CDR3: TGTGCCAGCAGTTTAAGACTAGGGGATTCACCCCTCCACTTT. It translates to CASSLRLGDSPLHF.

This clone has a handful of counts. The J gene is TRBJ1-1, the V gene TRBV11-3; TRBD1 aligns across 7 bases. The CDR3 loop spans 15 amino acids. Germline CDR1 reads SGHNT; CDR2 reads YENEEA. The trim removed 4 bases at V and 2 bases at J, leaving 7 bases unmatched. The CDR3 here is CASSSRDRQNTEAFF. The CDR3 bases are TGTGCCAGCAGCTCACGGGACAGACAAAACACTGAAGCTTTCTTT.

This clone is medium-sized in the sample. CDR3 coding DNA: TGTGCCAGCAGCTTAGTCTGGGCCGCCAATCAGCCCCAGCATTTT. It codes for CASSLVWAANQPQHF. The J gene is TRBJ1-5, the V gene TRBV11-3; D uncertain. The CDR3 has 15 residues. Germline V CDR1 and CDR2: SGHNT, YENEEA. V lost 1 base, J lost 3 bases, and 10 bases lay in between.

The rearrangement uses TRBV19 and TRBJ1-1, with a weak D call TRBD1 (6 bases). Germline assignment: CDR1 LNHDA and CDR2 SQIVND (reference sequence). The germline V and J ends were trimmed by 5 bases and 4 bases, with 17 bases remaining between them. The CDR3 length is 15 residues. CDR3 residues: CASSARRGSVTEAFF. In DNA form, the CDR3 reads TGTGCCAGTAGTGCCCGTAGGGGGTCTGTCACTGAAGCTTTCTTT.

This clone appeared a few times. This chain uses TRBV19 with TRBJ2-2, with 7 bases lining up with TRBD1. The germline gives CDR1 LNHDA, CDR2 SQIVND (reference sequence). This CDR3 contains 14 residues. The junction had 5 bases not matched to a gene; V was cut back by 5 bases and J by 5 bases. The CDR3 DNA sequence: TGTGCCAGTAGTTCGCGACAGGGTACCGGGGAGCTGTTTTTT. It encodes CASSSRQGTGELFF.

J is TRBJ1-4 and V is TRBV11-3, with TRBD1 matching over 12 bases. With V trimmed by 5 bases and J by 13 bases, 17 bases remained unmatched. The CDR3 covers 17 residues. Germline CDR1 is SGHNT and CDR2 is YENEEA. The CDR3 protein is CASSPNRGQGAMEVLFF. CDR3 coding DNA: TGTGCCAGCAGCCCAAATCGGGGACAGGGGGCAATGGAGGTACTGTTTTTT.

The chain recombines TRBV30 with TRBJ1-2, with unresolved D. Germline lookup yields CDR1 GTSNPN and CDR2 SVGIG (reference sequence). The CDR3 spans 14 residues. V lost 2 bases and J 4 bases, leaving 14 bases between the germline ends. The CDR3 here is CAWSIGPTSYGYTF. The CDR3 nucleotides read TGTGCCTGGAGTATCGGACCTACCAGCTATGGCTACACCTTC.

In its sample, this clone ranks as large. The chain has TRBV29-1 and TRBJ2-5; 11 nucleotides match TRBD2. The junction had 4 bases not matched to a gene; V was cut back by 7 bases and J by 3 bases. The CDR3 contains 13 residues. Per the germline V gene, CDR1 is SQVTM and CDR2 is ANQGSEA. CDR3 coding DNA: TGCAGCGAGCCACTAGCGGGGGAAGAGACCCAGTACTTC. As protein: CSEPLAGEETQYF.

The table lists this clone with a few counts. CDR3 amino acids: CASSQGGRDNSPLHF. Here the CDR3 DNA reads TGCGCCAGCAGCCAAGGGGGTCGAGATAATTCACCCCTCCACTTT. The chain uses TRBV23-1 and TRBJ1-6; maybe TRBD1 (6 bases). TRBV23-1 falls under the ORF class, with uncertain function. The CDR3 consists of 15 residues. Trimming took off 6 bases at V and 5 bases at J, with 14 bases between the two ends.

This clone was seen only once. The V and J genes are TRBV19 and TRBJ2-1; D is undetermined. The CDR3 consists of 13 residues. V gave up 4 bases and J gave up 6 bases, with 10 bases separating them. The germline V gene has CDR1 LNHDA and CDR2 SQIVND (reference sequence). The CDR3 loop is CASSTVRANEQFF. In DNA form, the CDR3 reads TGTGCCAGTAGTACTGTTCGGGCCAATGAGCAGTTCTTC.

This clone is large. The chain employs TRBV11-3 and TRBJ2-7; 8 positions match TRBD2. The CDR3 loop spans 14 amino acids. The trim removed 2 bases at V and 2 bases at J, leaving 2 bases unmatched. Germline V gene data show CDR1 as SGHNT and CDR2 as YENEEA. The CDR3 reads CASSLIAGTYEQYF. The CDR3 DNA reads as TGTGCCAGCAGCTTAATAGCGGGGACCTACGAGCAGTACTTC.

This chain uses TRBV6-7 with TRBJ1-1, with no clear D. TRBV6-7 is given ORF status, its function remaining uncertain. The CDR3 runs 11 residues. Trimming stripped 5 bases from V and 7 bases from J, with 8 bases between. The DNA of the CDR3 is TGTGCCAGCAGTGAATTTGGTGAAGCTTTCTTT. The encoded protein is CASSEFGEAFF.

This clone is medium-sized in the sample. The chain combines TRBV6-8 with TRBJ2-7; a possible D gene is TRBD2 (7 bases). V was cut by 5 bases and J by 3 bases, with 17 bases left in between. This CDR3 is built from 15 residues. Germline-derived CDR1 and CDR2 are MNHGY and SAAAGT. CDR3 nucleotides: TGTGCCAGCAGTGGGGGGCTAGCGGAGAACTACGAGCAGTACTTC. This translates into CASSGGLAENYEQYF.

This clone showed up just a few times. This sequence joins TRBV28 and TRBJ1-2; D uncertain. The CDR3 spans 12 residues. The germline gives CDR1 MDHEN, CDR2 SYDVKM. V was trimmed by 4 bases and J by 3 bases, leaving 6 bases between them. CDR3 in amino acids: CASSSEHYGYTF. DNA of the CDR3: TGTGCCAGCAGTTCGGAGCACTATGGCTACACCTTC.

This clone is medium-sized (0.01 to 0.1%) within its sample. CDR3 DNA sequence: TGTGCCCACTCCCCAGCAGGGGAAAATGAGCAGTTCTTC. It yields the protein CAHSPAGENEQFF. The chain combines TRBV6-8 with TRBJ2-1; tentative D call: TRBD1 (6 bases). Germline CDR1 is MNHGY and CDR2 is SAAAGT. V was shortened by 11 bases and J by 7 bases, with 18 bases between the two germline ends. The CDR3 is 13 amino acids.

This clone was found a few times. This chain uses TRBV9 with TRBJ2-1; D is possibly TRBD2 (6 bases). This CDR3 comprises 13 residues. Trimming cost V 6 bases and J 6 bases, with 13 bases left between them. CDR1 and CDR2 (germline): SGDLS, YYNGEE. For the CDR3, the DNA is TGTGCCAGCACCCTAGGAGGGGTCAATGAGCAGTTCTTC. Translated, it gives CASTLGGVNEQFF.

Only a few counts were recorded for this clone. The J gene is TRBJ1-6, the V gene TRBV9; the D gene is possibly TRBD1 (5 bases). The V gene's germline CDR1 is SGDLS and CDR2 YYNGEE. V gave up 4 bases and J gave up 7 bases, with 15 bases separating them. There are 15 residues in the CDR3. CDR3: CASSPRGGGNSPLHF. For the CDR3, the DNA is TGTGCCAGCAGCCCGCGGGGGGGAGGCAATTCACCCCTCCACTTT.

The gene calls are TRBV11-3 and TRBJ1-4, with 10 bases fitting TRBD1. The V and J ends lost 4 bases and 7 bases, in that order; junction bases with no gene match: 3. This CDR3 is built from 14 residues. Per the germline V gene, CDR1 is SGHNT and CDR2 is YENEEA. CDR3 region: CASSSRTGGEKLFF. The CDR3 coding sequence is TGTGCCAGCAGCTCCCGGACAGGGGGTGAAAAACTGTTTTTT.

This chain links TRBV18 with TRBJ1-3; D remains ambiguous. The germline V gene has CDR1 KGHSH and CDR2 LQKENI. This CDR3 has 16 amino acids. Trimming cost V 3 bases and J 0 bases, with 12 bases left between them. The CDR3 DNA reads as TGTGCCAGCTCACCTCAGACCCGATCCTCTGGAAACACCATATATTTT. It is translated as CASSPQTRSSGNTIYF.

The chain links TRBV14 to TRBJ1-6; the D gene is possibly TRBD1 (6 bases). This CDR3 is 19 amino acids long. Germline CDR1 reads SGHDN; CDR2 reads FVKESK. V was trimmed by 1 base and J by 7 bases, leaving 23 bases between them. The CDR3 sequence is CASSQAGGRGQARNSPLHF. The CDR3 DNA is TGTGCCAGCAGCCAAGCTGGGGGGCGGGGGCAAGCGAGGAATTCACCCCTCCACTTT.